One sample yielded the 21 T cell receptor beta chains listed below, sequenced in a study of blood T cell repertoires in COVID-19. Assay used: immunoSEQ multiplex PCR; TCRdb lists only in-frame clones, some missing. Counted here are tens of thousands of clones, around 86% occurring once; the ten biggest clones make up 25% to 30%. Material: peripheral blood. These receptors originate from a human donor with active COVID-19. The donor label of this sample is uncertain.

Only one count was recorded for this clone. The gene calls are TRBV7-2 and TRBJ2-3, with a possible D match to TRBD1 (6 bases). The CDR3 is made up of 14 amino acids. Germline V lookup: CDR1 SGHTA, CDR2 FQGNSA. Trimming took off 1 base at V and 6 bases at J, with 11 bases between the two ends. CDR3 in DNA: TGTGCCAGCAGCTTAGGAGGGGGAATCGATACGCAGTATTTT. This gives the protein CASSLGGGIDTQYF.

The chain carries TRBV10-3 and TRBJ2-7; a weak D match, TRBD1 (6 bases). This CDR3 region has 15 residues. Trimming took 2 bases from V and 4 from J, leaving 15 bases between them. Per the germline V gene, CDR1 is ENHRY and CDR2 is SYGVKD. The CDR3 DNA reads TGTGCCATCAGTGAGGGTGAAGGGGGTGTTTACGAGCAGTACTTC. As protein: CAISEGEGGVYEQYF.

This chain joins TRBV10-3 and TRBJ2-3; TRBD2 might be the D (7 bases). This CDR3 spans 15 amino acids. The V end was cut by 8 bases, the J end by 2 bases, with 17 bases between. CDR1 is ENHRY, CDR2 SYGVKD, per germline. Here the CDR3 reads CAIGGAGKDTDTQYF. CDR3 nucleotide sequence: TGTGCCATCGGGGGGGCAGGGAAGGACACAGATACGCAGTATTTT.

The CDR3 loop reads CASSFASGDEQFF. CDR3 sequence (DNA): TGTGCCAGCAGTTTCGCTAGCGGAGATGAGCAGTTCTTC. The rearrangement joins TRBV27 to TRBJ2-1, with TRBD2 matching over 7 bases. The V gene's germline CDR1 is MNHEY and CDR2 SMNVEV (reference sequence). This CDR3 region has 13 residues. Unmatched junction bases numbered 4, after V lost 3 bases and J lost 8 bases.

The chain links TRBV7-3 to TRBJ2-3, with no clear D. Germline CDR1 and CDR2: SGHTA and FQGTGA. Deletions cut 0 bases from V and 1 base from J, with 8 bases between. The CDR3 contains 15 residues. The CDR3, as DNA: TGTGCCAGCAGCTTAACTGCCGAGCGCACAGATACGCAGTATTTT. Its protein product is CASSLTAERTDTQYF.

The V gene is TRBV6-5, the J gene TRBJ1-2, with 12 bases that match TRBD1. The CDR3 loop spans 15 amino acids. Looked up from germline, CDR1 is MNHEY and CDR2 is SVGAGI. Unmatched junction bases numbered 4, after V lost 0 bases and J lost 8 bases. The CDR3 DNA sequence: TGTGCCAGCAGTTACTCGATCGGGACAGGGGGCGGCTACACCTTC. Amino acid sequence: CASSYSIGTGGGYTF.

The rearrangement links TRBV6-1 to TRBJ2-1; weak D call: TRBD2 (6 bases). Trimming removed 4 bases at V and 2 bases at J, with 18 bases between. CDR3 length: 17 residues. Germline V gene sequence: CDR1 MNHNS, CDR2 SASEGT. The CDR3 is CASSGLGQPGAYNEQFF. In DNA, the CDR3 is TGTGCCAGCAGTGGGCTCGGGCAACCGGGGGCCTACAATGAGCAGTTCTTC.

The chain joins TRBV7-9 to TRBJ2-1; 9 bases are a match to TRBD2. Trimming cost V 5 bases and J 6 bases; bases outside gene matches: 5. In germline, CDR1 is SEHNR, CDR2 FQNEAQ (reference sequence). This CDR3 comprises 14 residues. CDR3 residues: CASSLGTSINEQFF. In DNA, the CDR3 is TGTGCCAGCAGCCTCGGGACTAGCATCAATGAGCAGTTCTTC. Together with reference TRBV7-9 and TRBJ2-1, the CDR3 gives the full variable domain: DTGVSQNPRHKITKRGQNVTFRCDPISEHNRLYWYRQTLGQGPEFLTYFQNEAQLEKSRLLSDRFSAERPKGSFSTLEIQRTEQGDSAMYLCASSLGTSINEQFFGPGTRLTVL.

This chain uses TRBV3-1 (or the pseudogene TRBV3-2) with TRBJ2-1, with 11 bases fitting TRBD2. Germline V gene data show CDR1 as LGHDT and CDR2 as YNNKEL (reference sequence). This CDR3 has 18 residues. V shed 2 bases, J shed 4 bases, and the junction held 10 bases outside the gene matches. The CDR3 nucleotides read TGTGCCAGCAGCCAACCCCTAGCGGGGGGCCTCAGTTACAATGAGCAGTTCTTC. This gives the protein CASSQPLAGGLSYNEQFF.

In its sample, this clone was seen a few times. The V call is TRBV9, the J call TRBJ2-5; 7 bases match TRBD1. The length of the CDR3 is 14 residues. The ends lost 4 bases at V and 2 bases at J; junction bases unmatched: 5. Germline values: CDR1 SGDLS, CDR2 YYNGEE. This CDR3 is CASSFRDRQETQYF. The CDR3 coding sequence is TGTGCCAGCAGCTTTCGGGACAGACAAGAGACCCAGTACTTC.

The chain has TRBV7-2 and TRBJ2-1; D is perhaps TRBD2 (6 bases). The CDR3 sequence is 15 residues long. Germline lookup yields CDR1 SGHTA and CDR2 FQGNSA. The germline V and J ends were trimmed by 6 bases and 7 bases, with 19 bases remaining between them. Written as DNA, the CDR3 is TGTGCCAGCAGTCTCTTTCTCGGGGGAAGGAATGAGCAGTTCTTC. Protein product: CASSLFLGGRNEQFF.

The chain links TRBV20-1 to TRBJ2-1; weak D call: TRBD2 (6 bases). V was pared by 3 bases and J by 8 bases, with 14 bases between. CDR3 length: 13 residues. The germline V gene has CDR1 DFQATT and CDR2 SNEGSKA (reference sequence). The CDR3 DNA follows: TGCAGTGCTAGTTCGACTAGTGTCGATGAGCAGTTCTTC. Protein product: CSASSTSVDEQFF.

The chain has TRBV5-4 and TRBJ2-3; weak D call: TRBD1 (6 bases). Trimming left V 3 bases short and J 4 bases short, with 12 bases between. The CDR3 sequence is 14 residues long. Germline-derived CDR1 and CDR2 are SGHNT and YYREEE (reference sequence). The CDR3, as DNA: TGTGCCAGCAGCTCGCCAGGGGCCCCAGATACGCAGTATTTT. Protein product: CASSSPGAPDTQYF.

This clone was recorded once. This sequence joins TRBV28 and TRBJ1-2, with 7 bases matching TRBD1. Trimming cost V 5 bases and J 5 bases; bases outside gene matches: 17. Germline V gene sequence: CDR1 MDHEN, CDR2 SYDVKM. The CDR3 extends over 17 amino acids. The CDR3 DNA follows: TGTGCCAGCAGTACCCGACAGGGATTTCCGATTCGGTATGGCTACACCTTC. It translates to CASSTRQGFPIRYGYTF.

The genes are TRBV5-4 and TRBJ2-5, with 7 nucleotides matching TRBD2. Trimming took 0 bases from V and 5 from J; bases not matched to a gene: 10. In germline, CDR1 is SGHNT, CDR2 YYREEE (reference sequence). The CDR3 contains 16 residues. In nucleotides, the CDR3 is TGTGCCAGCAGCTTGGGGGCCAGCGGGGCGTGGGAGACCCAGTACTTC. Translated, it gives CASSLGASGAWETQYF. Looking up the rest from reference TRBV5-4 and TRBJ2-5 gives the full variable domain: ETGVTQSPTHLIKTRGQQVTLRCSSQSGHNTVSWYQQALGQGPQFIFQYYREEENGRGNFPPRFSGLQFPNYSSELNVNALELDDSALYLCASSLGASGAWETQYFGPGTRLLVL.

This clone was observed a few times. The chain has TRBV6-5 and TRBJ1-6, with D perhaps matching TRBD1 (5 bases). Trimming cost V 5 bases and J 7 bases, with 12 bases left between them. The germline V gene has CDR1 MNHEY and CDR2 SVGAGI. CDR3 length equals 14 residues. CDR3 region: CASSPDRLNSPLHF. The CDR3, as DNA: TGTGCCAGCAGTCCCGACAGATTGAATTCACCCCTCCACTTT.

The rearrangement links TRBV18 to TRBJ2-3; 9 positions agree with TRBD2. Germline trimming cut 3 bases from V and 3 bases from J; bases unmatched to any gene: 4. The CDR3 runs 15 residues. In germline, CDR1 is KGHSH, CDR2 LQKENI. CDR3 sequence (DNA): TGTGCCAGCTCACCGCGACTAGCGGAAACAGATACGCAGTATTTT. Protein sequence: CASSPRLAETDTQYF.

V is TRBV7-2 and J is TRBJ2-3; 9 bases are shared with TRBD2. The CDR3 loop spans 14 amino acids. The germline V gene has CDR1 SGHTA and CDR2 FQGNSA. J lost 6 bases, V lost 5 bases, and 6 bases had no gene match. The CDR3 nucleotides read TGTGCCAGCAGCCAAGCGGGGGGCTGGGATACGCAGTATTTT. It translates to CASSQAGGWDTQYF.

This clone was counted only a few times. V gene TRBV24-1 combines with J gene TRBJ1-5; D not certain. This CDR3 comprises 16 residues. Looked up from germline, CDR1 is KGHDR and CDR2 is SFDVKD. V gave up 7 bases and J gave up 0 bases, with 15 bases separating them. CDR3: CATSPRREYSNQPQHF. The CDR3 DNA reads as TGTGCCACCAGCCCTCGAAGGGAGTATAGCAATCAGCCCCAGCATTTT.

For this clone: Other DNA sequences from this sample encode an identical CDR3 as well. This chain joins TRBV29-1 and TRBJ2-5; TRBD1 is a possible D gene (6 bases). The length of the CDR3 is 12 residues. Germline lookup yields CDR1 SQVTM and CDR2 ANQGSEA. Between the trimmed V and J ends, which lost 4 bases and 1 base, there was a span of 7 bases. The CDR3 loop reads CSVARGQETQYF. As DNA, the CDR3 is TGCAGCGTTGCCAGGGGCCAAGAGACCCAGTACTTC.

V usage is TRBV16 and J usage is TRBJ1-1, with 11 bases fitting TRBD1. Germline-derived CDR1 and CDR2 are KGHSY and FQNENV. The CDR3 contains 14 residues. Trimming at V came to 2 bases and at J to 7 bases, leaving 3 bases not matched to a gene. CDR3 in amino acids: CASSQRGQGDEAFF. Here the CDR3 DNA reads TGTGCCAGCAGCCAAAGGGGACAGGGGGATGAAGCTTTCTTT.